This TCR beta chain was recovered during a study of blood T cells in healthy people across ages (dated by TCRdb to between 2015 and 2016). Notes on the research overall: Template switching captured roughly one uniquely barcoded TCR beta cDNA molecule per two T cells in model experiments. Age-related changes in TCR beta repertoire diversity were measured in the study by deep sequencing normalized with unique cDNA molecular identifiers. The donors were divided into four age groups: young (average around 16 years), middle-aged (around 37), aged (around 67) and long-lived (roughly 86). To avoid experimental bias, donors of different ages were distributed randomly across sequencing lanes. The study analyzed two additional independent replicas of 1 million unique cDNA reads from the same blood draw for two donors, one aged 18 to 30 and one aged 80 or older.

Systemically healthy Caucasian individuals from Russia, approximately 39 in total and aged 6 to 90 years, were included as donors. Ten milliliters of peripheral blood were drawn from each donor into EDTA-treated Vacutainer tubes. Ficoll-Paque density-gradient centrifugation was used to isolate PBMCs, with at least 6.5 million per sample. Total RNA, at least 5 micrograms per sample, was extracted from PBMCs with Trizol reagent. For every donor, an aliquot of PBMCs went through flow cytometry to measure the percentages of naive CD45RAhigh/CD27high T cells. Looking up the germline V gene yields CDR1 MGHRA and CDR2 YSYEKL. Inclusive of the bounding cysteine and phenylalanine, the CDR3 is 20 residues long. Of all the DNA, just the CDR3 is kept, 60 bases in frame from base 1. What the authors observed across the whole study: Compared with the aged group, the long-lived group had more naive CD4+ T cells, fewer expanded clones and increased TCR diversity, suggesting age selection. Because the CMV infection status of the donors was unknown, age-related changes in expanded clonotypes may potentially have been confounded. A strong correlation was found between observed TCR beta diversity and the percentage of naive T cells measured by flow cytometry. Estimates of total diversity based on one million sequenced T cells were considered lower bounds and underestimates. Observed TCR beta diversity per million T cells fell roughly linearly with age, and a significant reduction was already apparent by age roughly 40. Bulk unsorted PBMC profiling prevented conclusive comparison of naive and antigen-experienced compartments.

Libraries came from 5' RACE. Reads for this sample came from an Illumina HiSeq 2500. The second PCR ran for about 7 to 11 cycles and used a J-beta primer mix along with a sample-barcoded 5' primer. Each TCR beta cDNA molecule received a unique molecular identifier from a template-switch 5' adaptor carrying 12 random nucleotides. Each sample yielded at least 3 million CDR3-containing paired-end reads. First-strand cDNA synthesis was performed from all RNA using the Mint cDNA synthesis kit, with priming by a TRBC-specific oligonucleotide. Following uracil-DNA glycosylase treatment, all cDNA underwent a first 18-cycle PCR with the universal primers M1SS and BC2_uni_R. The paper's data handling went like this. For normalization, 1 million high-quality reads were randomly selected from each sample, with every read carrying a distinct molecular identifier. Instead of being binned into consensus sequences, reads that shared molecular identifiers were thrown out. MiTCR, set to a Q25 quality threshold and the strictest error-elimination algorithm, was used for CDR3 identification, clonotype clustering and error correction. A nonparametric unseen species model with Euler transformation was used to estimate a lower bound on total TCR beta diversity. TCRdb reprocessed the public reads (quality trimming at Q25 with fastp, clone calling with MiXCR) and kept in-frame beta chains. When rows share a CDR3 protein, they turn into one entry using the most common DNA and genes. The V and J calls follow TCRdb's processing rather than the paper's. This sample holds about 1.1 million distinct CDR3 sequences; less than 45% were observed only once. The ten largest make up roughly 13% of the sample.

Turning to this clonotype: It has no known antigen specificity. No base-level quality is on record; no much larger clone is a single base apart.

The clonotype comes from a man younger than 30 in good health. Sequencing was performed on blood. The rearrangement joined TRBV4-1 to TRBJ2-7, and 14 bases in between align with TRBD2. Gene TRBJ2-5 matches the end of the DNA better, so the J call may be wrong. The encoded CDR3 is CASSQERRLAGGNKWETQYF. DNA sequence: TGCGCCAGCAGCCAAGAGAGAAGACTAGCGGGGGGGAATAAATGGGAGACCCAGTACTTC.